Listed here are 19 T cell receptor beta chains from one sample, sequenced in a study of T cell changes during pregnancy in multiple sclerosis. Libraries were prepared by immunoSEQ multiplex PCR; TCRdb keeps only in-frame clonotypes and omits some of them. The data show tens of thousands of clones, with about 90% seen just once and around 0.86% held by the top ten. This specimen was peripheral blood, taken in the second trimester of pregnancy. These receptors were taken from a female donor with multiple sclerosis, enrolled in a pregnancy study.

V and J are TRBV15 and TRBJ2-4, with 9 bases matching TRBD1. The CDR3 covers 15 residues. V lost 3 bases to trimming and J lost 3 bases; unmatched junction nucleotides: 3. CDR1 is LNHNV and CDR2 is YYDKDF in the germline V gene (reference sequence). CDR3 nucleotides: TGTGCCACCAGCAGCGGACAGGGGCTCAAAAACATTCAGTACTTC. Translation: CATSSGQGLKNIQYF.

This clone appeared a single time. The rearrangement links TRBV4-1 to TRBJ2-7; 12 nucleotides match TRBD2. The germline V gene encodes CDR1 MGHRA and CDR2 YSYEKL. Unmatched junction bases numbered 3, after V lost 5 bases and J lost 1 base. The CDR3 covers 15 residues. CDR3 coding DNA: TGCGCCAGCAGCTACGGGACTAGCGGGTCCTACGAGCAGTACTTC. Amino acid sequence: CASSYGTSGSYEQYF.

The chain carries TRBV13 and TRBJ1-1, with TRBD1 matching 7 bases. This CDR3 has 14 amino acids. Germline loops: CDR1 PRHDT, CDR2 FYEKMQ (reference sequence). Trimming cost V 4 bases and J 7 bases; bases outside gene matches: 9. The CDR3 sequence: CASSSPGTDIEAFF. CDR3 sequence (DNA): TGTGCCAGCAGCTCTCCCGGGACAGATATTGAAGCTTTCTTT. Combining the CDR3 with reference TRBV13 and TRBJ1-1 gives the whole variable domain AAGVIQSPRHLIKEKRETATLKCYPIPRHDTVYWYQQGPGQDPQFLISFYEKMQSDKGSIPDRFSAQQFSDYHSELNMSSLELGDSALYFCASSSPGTDIEAFFGQGTRLTVV.

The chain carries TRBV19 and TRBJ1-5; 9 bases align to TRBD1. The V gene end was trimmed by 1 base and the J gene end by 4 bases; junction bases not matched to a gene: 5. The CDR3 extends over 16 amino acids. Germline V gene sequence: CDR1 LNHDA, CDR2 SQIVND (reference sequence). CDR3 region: CASSIVTGGANQPQHF. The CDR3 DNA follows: TGTGCCAGTAGTATAGTTACAGGGGGCGCGAATCAGCCCCAGCATTTT.

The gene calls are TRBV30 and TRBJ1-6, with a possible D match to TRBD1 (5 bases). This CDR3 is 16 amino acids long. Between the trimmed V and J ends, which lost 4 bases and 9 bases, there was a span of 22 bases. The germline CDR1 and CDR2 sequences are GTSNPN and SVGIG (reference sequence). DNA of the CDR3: TGTGCCTGGATGCCCCCAGGGCAGGGATGGATTTCACCCCTCCACTTT. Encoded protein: CAWMPPGQGWISPLHF.

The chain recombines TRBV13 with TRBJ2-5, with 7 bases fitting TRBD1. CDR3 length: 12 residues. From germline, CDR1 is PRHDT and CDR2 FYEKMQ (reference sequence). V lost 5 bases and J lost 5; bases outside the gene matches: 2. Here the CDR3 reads CASSRGRETQYF. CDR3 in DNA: TGTGCCAGCAGCAGGGGGCGGGAGACCCAGTACTTC.

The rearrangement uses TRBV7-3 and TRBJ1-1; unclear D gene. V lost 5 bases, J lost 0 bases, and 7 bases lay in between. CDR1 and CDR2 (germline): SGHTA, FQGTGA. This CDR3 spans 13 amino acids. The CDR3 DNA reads TGTGCCAGCAGCCCGTACTTGAACACTGAAGCTTTCTTT. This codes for CASSPYLNTEAFF.

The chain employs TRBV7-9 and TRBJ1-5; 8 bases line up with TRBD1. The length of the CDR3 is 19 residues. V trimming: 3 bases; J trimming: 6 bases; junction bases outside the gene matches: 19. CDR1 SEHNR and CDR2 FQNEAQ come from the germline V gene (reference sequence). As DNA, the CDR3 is TGTGCCAGCAGCTTTTCGTCGACAGGGGATGGCCTTTTAACTCAGCCCCAGCATTTT. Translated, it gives CASSFSSTGDGLLTQPQHF.

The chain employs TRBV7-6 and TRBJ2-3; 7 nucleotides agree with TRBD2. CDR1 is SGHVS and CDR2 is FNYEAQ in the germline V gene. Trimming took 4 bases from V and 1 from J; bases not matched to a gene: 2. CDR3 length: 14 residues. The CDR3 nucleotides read TGTGCCAGCAGCTCCCGGGGGGGCACAGATACGCAGTATTTT. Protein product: CASSSRGGTDTQYF.

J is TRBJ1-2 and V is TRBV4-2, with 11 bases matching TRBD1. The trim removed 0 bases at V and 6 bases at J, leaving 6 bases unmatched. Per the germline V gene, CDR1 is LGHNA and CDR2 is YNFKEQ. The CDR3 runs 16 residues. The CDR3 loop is CASSQDRMGQGDGYTF. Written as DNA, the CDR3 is TGTGCCAGCAGCCAAGATCGGATGGGACAGGGGGATGGCTACACCTTC.

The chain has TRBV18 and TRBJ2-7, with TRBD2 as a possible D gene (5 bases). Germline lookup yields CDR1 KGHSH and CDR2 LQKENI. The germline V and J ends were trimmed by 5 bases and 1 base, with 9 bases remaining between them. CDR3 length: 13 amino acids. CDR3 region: CASSDGLSYEQYF. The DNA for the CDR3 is TGTGCCAGCTCAGATGGACTTTCCTACGAGCAGTACTTC.

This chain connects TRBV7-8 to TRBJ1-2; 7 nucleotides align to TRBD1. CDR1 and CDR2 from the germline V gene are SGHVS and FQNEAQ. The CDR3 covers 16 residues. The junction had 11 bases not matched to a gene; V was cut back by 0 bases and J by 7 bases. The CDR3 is CASSLAPFATGFGYTF. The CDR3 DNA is TGTGCCAGCAGCTTAGCGCCCTTCGCGACAGGGTTTGGCTACACCTTC.

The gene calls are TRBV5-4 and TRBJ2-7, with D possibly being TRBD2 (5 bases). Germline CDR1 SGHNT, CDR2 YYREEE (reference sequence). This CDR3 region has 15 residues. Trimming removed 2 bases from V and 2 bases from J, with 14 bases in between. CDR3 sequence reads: CASSFGVGGTYEQYF. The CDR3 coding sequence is TGTGCCAGCAGCTTCGGAGTAGGAGGTACCTACGAGCAGTACTTC.

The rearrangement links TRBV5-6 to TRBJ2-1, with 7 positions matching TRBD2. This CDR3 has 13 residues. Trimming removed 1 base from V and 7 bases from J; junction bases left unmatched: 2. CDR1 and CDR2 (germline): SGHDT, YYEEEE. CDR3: CASSLWGGNEQFF. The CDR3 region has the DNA TGTGCCAGCAGCTTGTGGGGGGGGAATGAGCAGTTCTTC.

CDR3 bases: TGTGCCAGTAGTACTCCTAGAGGCGTGAATGAAAAACTGTTTTTT. Amino acid sequence: CASSTPRGVNEKLFF. V gene TRBV19 combines with J gene TRBJ1-4; D remains ambiguous. V gave up 4 bases and J gave up 5 bases, with 14 bases separating them. This CDR3 region has 15 residues. Germline CDR1 reads LNHDA; CDR2 reads SQIVND (reference sequence).

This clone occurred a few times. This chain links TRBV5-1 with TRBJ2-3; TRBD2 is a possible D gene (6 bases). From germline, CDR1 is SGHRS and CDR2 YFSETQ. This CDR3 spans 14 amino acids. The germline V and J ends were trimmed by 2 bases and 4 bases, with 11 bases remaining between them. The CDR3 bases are TGCGCCAGCAGCTTAGGAGGGTTCCCAGATACGCAGTATTTT. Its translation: CASSLGGFPDTQYF.

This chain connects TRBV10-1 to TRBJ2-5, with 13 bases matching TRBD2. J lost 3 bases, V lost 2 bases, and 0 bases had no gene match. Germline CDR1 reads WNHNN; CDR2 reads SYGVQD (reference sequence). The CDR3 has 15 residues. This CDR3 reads CASSETSGGEETQYF. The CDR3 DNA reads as TGCGCCAGCAGTGAGACTAGCGGGGGGGAAGAGACCCAGTACTTC.

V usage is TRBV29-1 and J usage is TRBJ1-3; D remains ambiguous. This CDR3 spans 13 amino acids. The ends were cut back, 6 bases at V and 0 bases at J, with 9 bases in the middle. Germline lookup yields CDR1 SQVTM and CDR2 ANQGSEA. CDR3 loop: CSVLSFSGNTIYF. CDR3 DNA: TGCAGCGTGCTTAGTTTCTCTGGAAACACCATATATTTT.

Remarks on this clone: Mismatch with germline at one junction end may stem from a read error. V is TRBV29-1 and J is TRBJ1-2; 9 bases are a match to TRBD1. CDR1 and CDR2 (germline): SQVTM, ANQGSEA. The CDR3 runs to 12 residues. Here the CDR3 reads CSVYKSGQGSSF. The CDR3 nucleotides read TGCAGCGTTTATAAATCGGGACAGGGTTCTTCCTTC.